This TCR beta chain was recovered during a study of T cell responses to AZD1222 COVID-19 vaccine. Germline CDR1 LGHNA, CDR2 YSLEER. Trimming cost V 0 bases and J 8 bases, with 19 bases left between them. The CDR3 consists of 16 residues. Findings and limits, study-wide: White British donors predominated, females outnumbered males, and clonal diversity was possibly underestimated.

Repertoires were generated with immunoSEQ multiplex PCR, while TCRdb's copy carries only in-frame clones and drops some. The sample yields about 200,000 clones, approximately 93% seen once. Of note for this clone: No antigen is known for it.

The source of this sequence is an adult who received the AZD1222 COVID-19 vaccine. The rearrangement joins TRBV4-3 to TRBJ1-2; D remains ambiguous. The sample in question was peripheral blood, obtained 28 days after the second AZD1222 dose. The CDR3 loop reads CASSQEVQSRTRGYTF. Written as DNA, the CDR3 is TGCGCCAGCAGCCAAGAGGTCCAGTCTAGAACAAGGGGCTACACCTTC.